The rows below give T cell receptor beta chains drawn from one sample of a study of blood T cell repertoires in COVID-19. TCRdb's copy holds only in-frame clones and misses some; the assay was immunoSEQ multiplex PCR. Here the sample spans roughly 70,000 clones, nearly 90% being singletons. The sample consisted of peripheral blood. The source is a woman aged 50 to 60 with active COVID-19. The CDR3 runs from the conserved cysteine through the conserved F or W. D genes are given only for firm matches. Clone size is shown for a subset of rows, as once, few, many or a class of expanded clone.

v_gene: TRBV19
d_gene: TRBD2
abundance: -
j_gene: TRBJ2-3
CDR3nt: TGTGCCAGTACGAAGGGGACTAGCGCTAGCACAGATACGCAGTATTTT
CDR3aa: CASTKGTSASTDTQYF

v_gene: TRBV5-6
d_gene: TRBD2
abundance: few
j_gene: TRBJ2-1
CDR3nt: TGTGCCAGCAGCTTGAGCGGGACTAGGTCTGAGCAGTTCTTC
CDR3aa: CASSLSGTRSEQFF

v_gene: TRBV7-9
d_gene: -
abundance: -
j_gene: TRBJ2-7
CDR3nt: TGTGCCAGCAGCTTAGTAGGACAGTACGAGCAGTACTTC
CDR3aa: CASSLVGQYEQYF

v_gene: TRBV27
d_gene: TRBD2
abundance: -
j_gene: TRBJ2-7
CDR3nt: TGTGCCAGCAGTTTATCGAGCGGGACGTTGGCCTACGAGCAGTACTTC
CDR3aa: CASSLSSGTLAYEQYF

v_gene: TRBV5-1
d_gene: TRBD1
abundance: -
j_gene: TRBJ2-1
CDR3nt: TGCGCCAGCAGCTCGGACAGGGGAAATCTCAATGAGCAGTTCTTC
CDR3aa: CASSSDRGNLNEQFF

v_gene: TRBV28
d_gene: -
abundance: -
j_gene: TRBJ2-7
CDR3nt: TGTGCCAGCAGTTTAGCCAGGGGGGTCCACGAGCAGTACTTC
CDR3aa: CASSLARGVHEQYF

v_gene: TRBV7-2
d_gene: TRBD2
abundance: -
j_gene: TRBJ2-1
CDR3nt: TGTGCCAGCAGCCTCCGACTAGCGGGAGGGGAAAATGAGCAGTTCTTC
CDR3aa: CASSLRLAGGENEQFF

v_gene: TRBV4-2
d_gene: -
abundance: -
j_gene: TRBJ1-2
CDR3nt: TGTGCCAGCAGCCAAGTGAGGGATGGTAATGGCTACACCTTC
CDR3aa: CASSQVRDGNGYTF

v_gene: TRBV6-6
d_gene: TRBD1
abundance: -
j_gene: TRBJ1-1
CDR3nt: TGTGCCAGCAGTTATACCGCAGGGGGCTGGACTGAAGCTTTCTTT
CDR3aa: CASSYTAGGWTEAFF

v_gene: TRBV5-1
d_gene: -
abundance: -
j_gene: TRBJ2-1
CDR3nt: TGCGCCAGCAGCCCGCGGACAGCCCACAATGAGCAGTTCTTC
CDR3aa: CASSPRTAHNEQFF

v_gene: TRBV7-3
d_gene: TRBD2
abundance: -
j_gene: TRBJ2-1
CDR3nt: TGTGCCAGCAGCTTAAATGGGGGTCCAGCGGGGGCCTACAATGAGCAGTTCTTC
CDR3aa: CASSLNGGPAGAYNEQFF

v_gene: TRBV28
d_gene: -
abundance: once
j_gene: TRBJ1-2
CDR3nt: TGTGCCAGCAGCCCAGGAAGTTATGGCTACACCTTC
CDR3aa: CASSPGSYGYTF

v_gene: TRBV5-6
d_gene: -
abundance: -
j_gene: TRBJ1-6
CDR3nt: TGTGCCAGCAGCTTGGAGAGTAGGGGGAATTCACCCCTCCACTTT
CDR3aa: CASSLESRGNSPLHF

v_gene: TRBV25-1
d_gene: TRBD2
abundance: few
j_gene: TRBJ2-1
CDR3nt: TGTGCCAGCAGTGAAAAGCGGGAGCGCAATGAGCAGTTCTTC
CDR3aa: CASSEKRERNEQFF

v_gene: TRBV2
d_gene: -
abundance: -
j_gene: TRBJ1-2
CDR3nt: TGTGCCAGCAGTACTCTCGTAATCTATGGCTACACCTTC
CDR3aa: CASSTLVIYGYTF

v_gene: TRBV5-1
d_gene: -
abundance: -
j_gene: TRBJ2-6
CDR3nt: TGCGCCAGCAGCTTGGAGGGGGATTCTGGGGCCAACGTCCTGACTTTC
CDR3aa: CASSLEGDSGANVLTF

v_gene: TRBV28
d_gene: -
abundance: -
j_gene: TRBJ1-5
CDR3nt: TGTGCCAGCAGCTCCACCCTTACAGACGGTAGCAATCAGCCCCAGCATTTT
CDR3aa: CASSSTLTDGSNQPQHF

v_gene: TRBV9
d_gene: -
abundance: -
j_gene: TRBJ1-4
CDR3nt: TGTGCCAGCAGCGTAGGTCCCCAGGGCCAGGTTAATGAAAAACTGTTTTTT
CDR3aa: CASSVGPQGQVNEKLFF

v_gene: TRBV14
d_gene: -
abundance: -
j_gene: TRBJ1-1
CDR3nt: TGTGCCAGCAGCCAAGATCGGGAGAATCAAGCTTTCTTT
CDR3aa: CASSQDRENQAFF

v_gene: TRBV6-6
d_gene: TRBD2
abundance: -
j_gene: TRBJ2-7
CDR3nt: TGTGCCAGCAGTACGACTAGCGGGAGCTCCTACGAGCAGTACTTC
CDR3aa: CASSTTSGSSYEQYF

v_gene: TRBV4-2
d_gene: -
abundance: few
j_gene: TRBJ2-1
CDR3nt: TGTGCCAGCAGCCAAGACCCTAGCGAGATAGGTCCCGGTGAGCAGTTCTTC
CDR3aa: CASSQDPSEIGPGEQFF

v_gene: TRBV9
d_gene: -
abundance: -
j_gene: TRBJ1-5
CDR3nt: TGTGCCAGCAGCGAGGGGGGGTATAGCAATCAGCCCCAGCATTTT
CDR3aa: CASSEGGYSNQPQHF

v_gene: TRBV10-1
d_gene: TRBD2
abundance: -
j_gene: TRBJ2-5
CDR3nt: TGCGCCAGCAGTGAGTCGGGTCTAGCGGGAGGAGAGACCCAGTACTTC
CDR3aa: CASSESGLAGGETQYF

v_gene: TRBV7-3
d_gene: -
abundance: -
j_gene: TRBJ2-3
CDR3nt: TGTGCCAGCAGCTCCAGGGGTGGTGGCAGCACAGATACGCAGTATTTT
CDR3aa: CASSSRGGGSTDTQYF

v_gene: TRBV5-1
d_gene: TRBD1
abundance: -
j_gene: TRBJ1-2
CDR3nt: TGCGCCAGCAGCTCACATACAGGGGGCCTCGGGGGCTACACCTTC
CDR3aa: CASSSHTGGLGGYTF

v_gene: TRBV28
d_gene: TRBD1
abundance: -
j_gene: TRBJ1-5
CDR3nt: TGTGCCAGCAGACCACAGGGGGCGGGCAATCAGCCCCAGCATTTT
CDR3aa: CASRPQGAGNQPQHF

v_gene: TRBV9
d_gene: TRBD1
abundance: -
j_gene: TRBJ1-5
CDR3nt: TGTGCCAGCAGCGTAGGCTGGACAGGGGATCAGCCCCAGCATTTT
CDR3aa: CASSVGWTGDQPQHF

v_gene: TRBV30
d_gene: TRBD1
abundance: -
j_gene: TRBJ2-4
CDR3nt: TGTGCCTGGCGGACAGGATTAGCCAAAAACATTCAGTACTTC
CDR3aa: CAWRTGLAKNIQYF

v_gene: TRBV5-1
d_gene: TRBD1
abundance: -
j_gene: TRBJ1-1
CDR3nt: TGCGCCAGCAGCTTGGCCTTTGGACAGGGGGACACTGAAGCTTTCTTT
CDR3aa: CASSLAFGQGDTEAFF

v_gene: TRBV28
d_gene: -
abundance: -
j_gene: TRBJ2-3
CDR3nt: TGTGCCAGCGTGGAGATATACACAGATACGCAGTATTTT
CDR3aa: CASVEIYTDTQYF

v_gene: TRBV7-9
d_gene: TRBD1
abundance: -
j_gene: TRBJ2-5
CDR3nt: TGTGCCAGCATCAGACAGGGTAAAACAGAGACCCAGTACTTC
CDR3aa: CASIRQGKTETQYF

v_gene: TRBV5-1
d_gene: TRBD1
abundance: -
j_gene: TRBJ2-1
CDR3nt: TGCGCCAGCAGCCTGGGACAGGGGGGAATCGATGAGCAGTTCTTC
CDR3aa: CASSLGQGGIDEQFF

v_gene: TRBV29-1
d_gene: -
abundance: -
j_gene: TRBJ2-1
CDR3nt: TGCAGCCTCAGGGGAAACTACAATGAGCAGTTCTTC
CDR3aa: CSLRGNYNEQFF

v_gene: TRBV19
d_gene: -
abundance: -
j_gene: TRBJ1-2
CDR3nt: TGTGCCAGTAGTATAGACACTTCAGGCCCTGGCTACACCTTC
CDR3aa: CASSIDTSGPGYTF

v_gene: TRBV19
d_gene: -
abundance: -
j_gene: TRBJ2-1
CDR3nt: TGTGCCAGTAGTACCGACATTGTGGAGGGACTCGATGAGCAGTTCTTC
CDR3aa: CASSTDIVEGLDEQFF

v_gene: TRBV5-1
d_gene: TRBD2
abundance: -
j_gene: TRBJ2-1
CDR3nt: TGCGCCAGCAGCGCCACTAGCGGGAGCCTCTCCTACAATGAGCAGTTCTTC
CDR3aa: CASSATSGSLSYNEQFF

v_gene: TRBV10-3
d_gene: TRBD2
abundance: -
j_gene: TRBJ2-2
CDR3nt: TGTGCCATCAGAGGGACTAGCGGGAGTACCGGGGAGCTGTTTTTT
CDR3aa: CAIRGTSGSTGELFF

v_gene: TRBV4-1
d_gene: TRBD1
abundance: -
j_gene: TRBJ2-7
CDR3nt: TGCGCCAGCAGCCAAGAGAGGACAGGGGATTACGAGCAGTACTTC
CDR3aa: CASSQERTGDYEQYF

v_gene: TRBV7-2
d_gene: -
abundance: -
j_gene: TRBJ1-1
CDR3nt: TGTGCCAGCAGCTTACAAGCTGCTGAAGCTTTCTTT
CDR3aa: CASSLQAAEAFF